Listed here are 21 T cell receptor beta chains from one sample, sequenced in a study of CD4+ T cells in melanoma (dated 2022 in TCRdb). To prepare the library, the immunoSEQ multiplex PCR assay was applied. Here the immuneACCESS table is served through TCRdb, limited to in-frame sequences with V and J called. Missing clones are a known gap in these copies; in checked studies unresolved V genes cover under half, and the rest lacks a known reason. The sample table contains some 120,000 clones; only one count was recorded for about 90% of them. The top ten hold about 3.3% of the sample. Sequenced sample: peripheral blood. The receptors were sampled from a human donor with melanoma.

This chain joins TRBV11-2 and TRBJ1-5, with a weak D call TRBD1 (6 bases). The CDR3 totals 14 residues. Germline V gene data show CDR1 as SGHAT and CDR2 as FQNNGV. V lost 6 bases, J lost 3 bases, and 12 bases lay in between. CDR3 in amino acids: CASRGQGHNQPQHF. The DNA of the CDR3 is TGTGCCAGCAGGGGTCAGGGGCACAATCAGCCCCAGCATTTT.

CDR3 protein: CASRPTGNYGYTF. The CDR3 DNA sequence: TGTGCCAGCAGACCAACAGGGAACTATGGCTACACCTTC. J is TRBJ1-2 and V is TRBV27, with a tentative D call TRBD1 (6 bases). Germline CDR1 and CDR2: MNHEY and SMNVEV (reference sequence). The CDR3 is made up of 13 amino acids. V lost 6 bases and J lost 2, with 10 bases in between.

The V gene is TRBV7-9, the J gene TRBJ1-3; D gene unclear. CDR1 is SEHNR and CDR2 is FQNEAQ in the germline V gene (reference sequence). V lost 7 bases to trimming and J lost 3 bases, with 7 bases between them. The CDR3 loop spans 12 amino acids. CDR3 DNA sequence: TGTGCCAGCACCCCTGGTGGAAACACCATATATTTT. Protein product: CASTPGGNTIYF.

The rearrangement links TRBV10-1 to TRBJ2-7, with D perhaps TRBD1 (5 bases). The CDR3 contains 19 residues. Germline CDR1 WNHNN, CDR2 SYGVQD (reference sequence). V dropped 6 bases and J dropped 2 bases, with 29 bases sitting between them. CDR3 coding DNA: TGCGCCAGCAGACAGAAACAGGCACCTCAAGGCTCAAGACCCTACGAGCAGTACTTC. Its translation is CASRQKQAPQGSRPYEQYF.

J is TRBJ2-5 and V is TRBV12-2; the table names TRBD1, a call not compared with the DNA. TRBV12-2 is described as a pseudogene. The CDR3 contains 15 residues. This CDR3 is CASRLGLDSKETQYF. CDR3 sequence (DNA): TGTGCAAGTCGCTTAGGGTTAGACAGTAAAGAGACCCAGTACTTC.

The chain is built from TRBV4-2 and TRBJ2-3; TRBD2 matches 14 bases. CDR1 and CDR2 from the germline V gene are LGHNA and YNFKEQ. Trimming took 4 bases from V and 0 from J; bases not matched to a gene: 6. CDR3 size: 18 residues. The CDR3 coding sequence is TGTGCCAGCAGCCGCGGACTAGCGGGGGGTCCTAGCACAGATACGCAGTATTTT. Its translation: CASSRGLAGGPSTDTQYF.

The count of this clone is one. The CDR3 protein is CASRVAGGPGNEQFF. As DNA, the CDR3 is TGTGCCAGCAGAGTAGCGGGAGGGCCGGGGAATGAGCAGTTCTTC. This chain connects TRBV14 to TRBJ2-1, with TRBD2 matching over 11 bases. This CDR3 spans 15 amino acids. With 6 bases clipped from V and 7 bases from J, the junction kept 8 bases outside the gene matches. Germline V gives CDR1 SGHDN, CDR2 FVKESK.

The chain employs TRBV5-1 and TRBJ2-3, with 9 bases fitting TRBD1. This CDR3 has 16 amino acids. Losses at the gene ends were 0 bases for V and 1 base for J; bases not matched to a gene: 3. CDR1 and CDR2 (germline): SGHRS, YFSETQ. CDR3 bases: TGCGCCAGCAGCTTGGTGACAGGGGGAGGCACAGATACGCAGTATTTT. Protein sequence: CASSLVTGGGTDTQYF.

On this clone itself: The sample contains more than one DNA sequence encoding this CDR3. CDR3 coding DNA: TGTGCCAGCAGCTCGCAGGGGAGTCAGCCCCAGCATTTT. Its translation is CASSSQGSQPQHF. The rearrangement links TRBV7-9 to TRBJ1-5; D might be TRBD1 (6 bases). CDR3 length: 13 residues. V was shortened by 4 bases and J by 6 bases, with 10 bases between the two germline ends. Germline CDR1 SEHNR, CDR2 FQNEAQ (reference sequence).

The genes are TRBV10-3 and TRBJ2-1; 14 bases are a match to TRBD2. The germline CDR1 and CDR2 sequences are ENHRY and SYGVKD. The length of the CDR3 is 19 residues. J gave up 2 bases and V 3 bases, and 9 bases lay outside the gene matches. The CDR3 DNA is TGTGCCATCAGTGACCCTCGGACTAGCGGGAGGTCTACCTACAATGAGCAGTTCTTC. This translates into CAISDPRTSGRSTYNEQFF.

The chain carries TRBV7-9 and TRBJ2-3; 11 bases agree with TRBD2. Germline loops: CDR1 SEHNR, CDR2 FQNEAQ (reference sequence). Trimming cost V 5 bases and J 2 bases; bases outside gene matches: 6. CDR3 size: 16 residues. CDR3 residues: CASSKGLAGDTDTQYF. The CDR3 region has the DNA TGTGCCAGCAGCAAAGGACTAGCGGGCGACACAGATACGCAGTATTTT. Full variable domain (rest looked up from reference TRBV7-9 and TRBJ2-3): DTGVSQNPRHKITKRGQNVTFRCDPISEHNRLYWYRQTLGQGPEFLTYFQNEAQLEKSRLLSDRFSAERPKGSFSTLEIQRTEQGDSAMYLCASSKGLAGDTDTQYFGPGTRLTVL.

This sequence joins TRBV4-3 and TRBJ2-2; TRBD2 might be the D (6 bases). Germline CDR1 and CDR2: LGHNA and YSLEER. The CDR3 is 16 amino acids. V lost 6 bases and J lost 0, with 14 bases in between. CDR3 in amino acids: CASRVPGEANTGELFF. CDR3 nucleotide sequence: TGCGCCAGCAGAGTCCCGGGAGAGGCGAACACCGGGGAGCTGTTTTTT.

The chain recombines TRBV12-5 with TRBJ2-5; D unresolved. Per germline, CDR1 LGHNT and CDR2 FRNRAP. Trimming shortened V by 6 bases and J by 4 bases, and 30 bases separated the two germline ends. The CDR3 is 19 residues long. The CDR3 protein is CASGYQPTDKLISGETQYF. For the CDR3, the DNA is TGTGCTAGTGGCTATCAACCGACTGACAAGCTCATATCCGGAGAGACCCAGTACTTC.

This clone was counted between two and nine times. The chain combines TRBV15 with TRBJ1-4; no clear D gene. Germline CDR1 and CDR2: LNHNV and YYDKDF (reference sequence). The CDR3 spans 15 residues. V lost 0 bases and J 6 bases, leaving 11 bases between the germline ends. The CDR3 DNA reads TGTGCCACCAGCAGAGATGCGAAGGGCTATGAAAAACTGTTTTTT. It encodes CATSRDAKGYEKLFF.

CDR3 in amino acids: CASSRLGQGPYNEQFF. The CDR3 DNA reads as TGCGCCAGCAGCCGACTAGGACAGGGGCCCTACAATGAGCAGTTCTTC. The V and J genes are TRBV4-1 and TRBJ2-1; TRBD1 aligns across 9 bases. The V gene's germline CDR1 is MGHRA and CDR2 YSYEKL. The ends lost 4 bases at V and 2 bases at J; junction bases unmatched: 6. The CDR3 loop spans 16 amino acids.

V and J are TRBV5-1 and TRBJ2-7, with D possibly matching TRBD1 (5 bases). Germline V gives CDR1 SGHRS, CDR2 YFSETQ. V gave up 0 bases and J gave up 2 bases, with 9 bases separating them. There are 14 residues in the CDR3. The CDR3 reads CASSLDRGTYEQYF. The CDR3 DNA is TGCGCCAGCAGCTTGGATAGGGGAACCTACGAGCAGTACTTC.

This CDR3 is CASHATGTGELFF. DNA of the CDR3: TGTGCCAGCCATGCAACGGGCACCGGGGAGCTGTTTTTT. The chain carries TRBV11-2 and TRBJ2-2; no definite D call. V was clipped by 8 bases and J by 4 bases, with 11 bases between them. Per germline, CDR1 SGHAT and CDR2 FQNNGV. The CDR3 has 13 residues.

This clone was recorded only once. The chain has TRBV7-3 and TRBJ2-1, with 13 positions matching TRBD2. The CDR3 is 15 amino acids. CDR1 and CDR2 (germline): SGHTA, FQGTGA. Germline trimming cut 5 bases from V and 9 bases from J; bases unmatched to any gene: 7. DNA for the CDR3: TGTGCCAGCAGCCAAGGACTAGCGGGAGTCCCTGAGCAGTTCTTC. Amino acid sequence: CASSQGLAGVPEQFF.

The CDR3 coding sequence is TGTGCCATCAGTGAGTTAGCGGGGCTGACGTCCAATGAGCAGTTCTTC. It codes for CAISELAGLTSNEQFF. J is TRBJ2-1 and V is TRBV10-3, with TRBD2 matching over 8 bases. J gave up 6 bases and V 1 base, and 8 bases lay outside the gene matches. Germline-derived CDR1 and CDR2 are ENHRY and SYGVKD. The CDR3 has 16 amino acids.

DNA of the CDR3: TGTGCCAGCAGTCGAGAGGGAAGGGGCGGCTACACCTTC. This gives the protein CASSREGRGGYTF. V and J are TRBV27 and TRBJ1-2; a possible D gene is TRBD1 (5 bases). Germline V gene lookup returns CDR1 MNHEY and CDR2 SMNVEV (reference sequence). The CDR3 loop spans 13 amino acids. Trimming left V 5 bases short and J 8 bases short, with 15 bases between.

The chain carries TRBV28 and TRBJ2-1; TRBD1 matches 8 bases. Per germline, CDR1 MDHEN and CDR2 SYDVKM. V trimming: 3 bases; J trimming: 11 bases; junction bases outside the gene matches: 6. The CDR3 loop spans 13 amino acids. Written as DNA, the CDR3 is TGTGCCAGCAGTTTCCTTAGGACAGGGAAGCAGTTCTTC. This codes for CASSFLRTGKQFF.